These 19 T cell receptor beta chains were all obtained from the same sample, sequenced in a study of T-cell memory formation after mild COVID-19. One entry per CDR3 protein results from TCRdb running MiXCR on the 5' RACE reads. The sample lists hundreds of thousands of distinct CDR3 sequences; over 15% were seen once. Sequenced: PBMCs or a T cell subset sorted from them (not recorded which). The receptors here all came from a man younger than 30 who had mild COVID-19 (a few samples of this study predate the infection). Cell type and time point are not known.

This clonotype was seen only a few times. The chain has TRBV7-2 and TRBJ2-7; tentative D call: TRBD2 (6 bases). Trimming removed 5 bases from V and 6 bases from J, with 23 bases in between. There are 16 residues in the CDR3. CDR1 and CDR2 from the germline V gene are SGHTA and FQGNSA. For the CDR3, the DNA is TGTGCCAGCAGCCCGCGACTCAGCGGGTATATGAGCGAGCAGTACTTC. This encodes CASSPRLSGYMSEQYF.

The gene calls are TRBV12-3 or TRBV12-4 and TRBJ2-3, with 11 bases that match TRBD2. Trimming cost V 5 bases and J 7 bases; bases outside gene matches: 5. This CDR3 has 14 residues. CDR3 in amino acids: CASSVSGGAYTQYF. The CDR3 DNA follows: TGTGCCAGCAGTGTTAGCGGGGGGGCGTATACGCAGTATTTT.

The J gene is TRBJ1-4, the V gene TRBV4-3, with D maybe TRBD1 (5 bases). The CDR3 length is 16 residues. Trimming took 2 bases from V and 10 from J, leaving 20 bases between them. Per germline, CDR1 LGHNA and CDR2 YSLEER. The chain's CDR3 is CASSQSPQEARGKLFF. The CDR3 DNA is TGCGCCAGCAGCCAATCCCCTCAGGAGGCGAGGGGAAAACTGTTTTTT.

The rearrangement joins TRBV5-1 to TRBJ2-3, with 11 bases fitting TRBD2. V trimming: 4 bases; J trimming: 2 bases; junction bases outside the gene matches: 6. The CDR3 is made up of 16 amino acids. Germline V gene sequence: CDR1 SGHRS, CDR2 YFSETQ. As DNA, the CDR3 is TGCGCCAGCAGCCCCACGACTAGCGGGGTCACAGATACGCAGTATTTT. Its protein product is CASSPTTSGVTDTQYF.

The chain is built from TRBV7-9 and TRBJ1-2; D gene uncertain. CDR1 is SEHNR, CDR2 FQNEAQ, per germline (reference sequence). The ends were cut back, 7 bases at V and 8 bases at J, with 11 bases in the middle. The CDR3 contains 11 residues. The CDR3 DNA sequence: TGTGCCAGCAACCTCGGGGAGGGCTACACCTTC. Its protein product is CASNLGEGYTF.

This clonotype was counted ten times or more. V gene TRBV4-3 combines with J gene TRBJ2-5; either TRBD1 or TRBD2 may supply D (5 bases each). The CDR3 length is 16 residues. Germline assignment: CDR1 LGHNA and CDR2 YSLEER. V dropped 0 bases and J dropped 5 bases, with 16 bases sitting between them. CDR3 region: CASSQDGRGREETQYF. Written as DNA, the CDR3 is TGCGCCAGCAGCCAAGATGGTCGGGGCAGGGAGGAGACCCAGTACTTC.

This chain links TRBV3-1 with TRBJ1-2, with D perhaps TRBD1 (5 bases). There are 12 residues in the CDR3. V gave up 3 bases and J gave up 5 bases, with 7 bases separating them. Germline assignment: CDR1 LGHDT and CDR2 YNNKEL (reference sequence). CDR3 residues: CASSQGVYGYTF. The CDR3 nucleotides are TGTGCCAGCAGCCAGGGGGTATATGGCTACACCTTC. Together with reference TRBV3-1 and TRBJ1-2, the CDR3 gives the full variable domain: DTAVSQTPKYLVTQMGNDKSIKCEQNLGHDTMYWYKQDSKKFLKIMFSYNNKELIINETVPNRFSPKSPDKAHLNLHINSLELGDSAVYFCASSQGVYGYTFGSGTRLTVV.

The chain recombines TRBV4-2 with TRBJ1-6, with D perhaps matching TRBD1 (5 bases). Deletions cut 0 bases from V and 12 bases from J, with 12 bases between. CDR3 length equals 14 residues. Germline V CDR1 and CDR2: LGHNA, YNFKEQ. The CDR3 sequence: CASSQDRRQRPLHF. CDR3 nucleotide sequence: TGTGCCAGCAGCCAAGATAGGAGACAGAGACCCCTCCACTTT.

This clonotype was counted between two and nine times. Sequence at one end of the junction differs from germline and may be a read error. This chain links TRBV7-7 with TRBJ2-5; 12 bases agree with TRBD2. There are 16 residues in the CDR3. CDR1 is SSHAT, CDR2 FNYEAQ, per germline (reference sequence). DNA for the CDR3: TGTGCTAGCAGCCCCAGACTAGCGGGGGATAAAGAGACCCAGTACTTC. It specifies CASSPRLAGDKETQYF.

This clonotype was seen ten or more times. The CDR3 here is CASSSLGTAGSRGQFF. The CDR3 DNA is TGTGCCAGCAGCTCCCTAGGGACAGCCGGGTCAAGGGGGCAGTTCTTC. The rearrangement joins TRBV7-2 to TRBJ2-1; 7 positions agree with TRBD1. Trimming removed 4 bases from V and 12 bases from J; junction bases left unmatched: 18. Germline lookup yields CDR1 SGHTA and CDR2 FQGNSA. The CDR3 spans 16 residues. The complete variable domain, with remaining parts taken from reference TRBV7-2 and TRBJ2-1, reads GAGVSQSPSNKVTEKGKDVELRCDPISGHTALYWYRQSLGQGLEFLIYFQGNSAPDKSGLPSDRFSAERTGGSVSTLTIQRTQQEDSAVYLCASSSLGTAGSRGQFFGPGTRLTVL.

The chain uses TRBV5-1 and TRBJ2-1, with TRBD1 matching 7 bases. Germline lookup yields CDR1 SGHRS and CDR2 YFSETQ. V gave up 0 bases and J gave up 4 bases; unmatched junction bases: 4. The CDR3 consists of 15 residues. The CDR3 DNA follows: TGCGCCAGCAGCTTGGGGACAGGAAAATACAATGAGCAGTTCTTC. Protein product: CASSLGTGKYNEQFF.

This clonotype has a handful of counts. The J gene is TRBJ2-3, the V gene TRBV7-9; maybe TRBD2 (6 bases). V lost 2 bases and J 4 bases, leaving 10 bases between the germline ends. The CDR3 runs 14 residues. Germline CDR1 is SEHNR and CDR2 is FQNEAQ (reference sequence). In DNA form, the CDR3 reads TGTGCCAGCAGCTTAACTAGCCGAGCAGATACGCAGTATTTT. Translated: CASSLTSRADTQYF.

The chain carries TRBV20-1 and TRBJ1-2; no clear D. The germline V and J ends were trimmed by 1 base and 7 bases, with 16 bases remaining between them. CDR3 length: 14 residues. Germline V gene lookup returns CDR1 DFQATT and CDR2 SNEGSKA (reference sequence). In DNA, the CDR3 is TGCAGTGCTAGAGTGGCAGGCTCGCCGCGTGGCTACACCTTC. It is translated as CSARVAGSPRGYTF.

The table lists this clonotype with a few counts. The chain couples TRBV19 to TRBJ2-7, with 7 bases matching TRBD1. Germline-derived CDR1 and CDR2 are LNHDA and SQIVND (reference sequence). The CDR3 sequence is 14 residues long. V trimming: 5 bases; J trimming: 0 bases; junction bases outside the gene matches: 4. CDR3: CASSPRDSSYEQYF. The CDR3 coding sequence is TGTGCCAGTAGTCCCCGGGACAGCTCCTACGAGCAGTACTTC.

This chain uses TRBV7-6 with TRBJ2-5; D call uncertain. Germline V gene sequence: CDR1 SGHVS, CDR2 FNYEAQ. The ends were cut back, 5 bases at V and 5 bases at J, with 12 bases in the middle. There are 13 residues in the CDR3. The CDR3 reads CASSTSTGETQYF. The CDR3 coding sequence is TGTGCCAGCAGCACGTCTACGGGCGAGACCCAGTACTTC.

This clonotype was counted between two and nine times. This chain joins TRBV20-1 and TRBJ1-5; TRBD1 agrees at 8 bases. With V trimmed by 1 base and J by 1 base, 6 bases remained unmatched. The CDR3 loop spans 16 amino acids. Germline loops: CDR1 DFQATT, CDR2 SNEGSKA (reference sequence). CDR3 sequence: CSARVRGRGSNQPQHF. CDR3 DNA sequence: TGCAGTGCTAGAGTCAGGGGGCGCGGCAGCAATCAGCCCCAGCATTTT.

This clonotype came up a few times. This chain connects TRBV11-2 to TRBJ1-2; D gene ambiguous. Germline V CDR1 and CDR2: SGHAT, FQNNGV. Trimming pared 4 bases from V and 4 bases from J, leaving 10 bases between. This CDR3 spans 13 amino acids. The CDR3 sequence is CASSSQITYGYTF. CDR3 coding DNA: TGTGCCAGCAGCTCACAGATCACCTATGGCTACACCTTC.

In its sample, this clonotype was seen a few times. V is TRBV2 and J is TRBJ2-5, with TRBD2 matching 14 bases. J was trimmed by 0 bases and V by 5 bases; bases with no gene match: 5. The CDR3 runs to 17 residues. In germline, CDR1 is SNHLY, CDR2 FYNNEI. This chain's CDR3 is CASSRTSGGMDQETQYF. CDR3 in DNA: TGTGCCAGCAGTAGGACTAGCGGGGGGATGGACCAAGAGACCCAGTACTTC.

This chain connects TRBV6-5 to TRBJ1-1; D is ambiguous. The CDR3 loop spans 10 amino acids. CDR1 and CDR2 from the germline V gene are MNHEY and SVGAGI. Trimming removed 7 bases at V and 6 bases at J, with 6 bases between. In nucleotides, the CDR3 is TGTGCCAGCATGCGTTCTGAAGCTTTCTTT. Translation: CASMRSEAFF.